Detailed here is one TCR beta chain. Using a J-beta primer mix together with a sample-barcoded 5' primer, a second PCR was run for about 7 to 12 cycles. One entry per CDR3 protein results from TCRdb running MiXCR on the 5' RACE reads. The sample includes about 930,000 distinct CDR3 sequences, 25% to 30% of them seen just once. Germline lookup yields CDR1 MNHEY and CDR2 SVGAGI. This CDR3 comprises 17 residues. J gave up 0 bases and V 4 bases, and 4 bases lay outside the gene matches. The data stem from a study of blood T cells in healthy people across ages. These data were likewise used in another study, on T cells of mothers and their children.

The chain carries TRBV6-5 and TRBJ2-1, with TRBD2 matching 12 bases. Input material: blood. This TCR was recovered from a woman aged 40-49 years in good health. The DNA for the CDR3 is TGTGCCAGCAGTTCACTAGCGGGGGGCCTCTCCTACAATGAGCAGTTCTTC. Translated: CASSSLAGGLSYNEQFF.